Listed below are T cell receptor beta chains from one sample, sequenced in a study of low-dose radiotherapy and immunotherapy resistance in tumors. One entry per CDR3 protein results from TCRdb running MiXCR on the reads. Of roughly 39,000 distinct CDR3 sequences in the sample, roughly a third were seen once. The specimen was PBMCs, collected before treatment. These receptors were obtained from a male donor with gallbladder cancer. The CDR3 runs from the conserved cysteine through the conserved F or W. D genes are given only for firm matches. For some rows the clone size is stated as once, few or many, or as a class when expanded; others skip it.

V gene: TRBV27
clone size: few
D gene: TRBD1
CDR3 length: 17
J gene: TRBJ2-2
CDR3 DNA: TGTGCCAGCAGCATAACCGGGACAGGGTTAAGGCCCGGGGAGCTGTTTTTT
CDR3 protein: CASSITGTGLRPGELFF

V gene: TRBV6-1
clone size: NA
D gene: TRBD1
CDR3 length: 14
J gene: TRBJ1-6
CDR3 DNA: TGTGCCAGCAAGGGACAGGGACTAAATTCACCCCTCCACTTT
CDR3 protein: CASKGQGLNSPLHF

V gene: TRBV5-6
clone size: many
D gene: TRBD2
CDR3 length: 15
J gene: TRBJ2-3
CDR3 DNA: TGTGCCAGCAGCCCGGGACTAGCGGGGTCAGATACGCAGTATTTT
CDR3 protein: CASSPGLAGSDTQYF

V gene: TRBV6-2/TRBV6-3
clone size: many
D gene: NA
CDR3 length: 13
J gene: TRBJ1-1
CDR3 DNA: TGTGCCAGTTTCGGACAGTCGAACACTGAAGCTTTCTTT
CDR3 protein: CASFGQSNTEAFF

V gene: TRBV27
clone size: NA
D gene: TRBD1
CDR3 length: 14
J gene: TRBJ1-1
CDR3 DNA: TGTGCCACCGAGTTCGGACAGGGGTCCTCTGAAGCTTTCTTT
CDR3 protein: CATEFGQGSSEAFF

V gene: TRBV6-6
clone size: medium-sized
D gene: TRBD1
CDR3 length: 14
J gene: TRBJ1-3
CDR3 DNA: TGTGCCAGCAGTTTGGACAGGGGGGCAAACACCATATATTTT
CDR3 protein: CASSLDRGANTIYF

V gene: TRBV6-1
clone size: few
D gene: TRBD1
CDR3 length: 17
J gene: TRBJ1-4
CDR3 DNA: TGTGCCAGCAGTGAAGCACCAGGGGGCAGGCCCAATGAAAAACTGTTTTTT
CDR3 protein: CASSEAPGGRPNEKLFF

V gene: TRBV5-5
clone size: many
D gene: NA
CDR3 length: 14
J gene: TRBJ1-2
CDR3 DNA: TGTGCCAGCACGAAAATGGGGGGGCACTATGGCTACACCTTC
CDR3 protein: CASTKMGGHYGYTF

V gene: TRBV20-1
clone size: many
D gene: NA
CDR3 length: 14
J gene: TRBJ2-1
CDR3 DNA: TGCAGTGCTCTCCTAGGGGAGTACTACAATGAGCAGTTCTTC
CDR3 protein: CSALLGEYYNEQFF

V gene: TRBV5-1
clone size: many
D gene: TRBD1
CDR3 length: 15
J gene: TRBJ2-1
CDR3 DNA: TGCGCCAGCAGCGCTTGGGGACAGGGGGCTAATGAGCAGTTCTTC
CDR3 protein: CASSAWGQGANEQFF

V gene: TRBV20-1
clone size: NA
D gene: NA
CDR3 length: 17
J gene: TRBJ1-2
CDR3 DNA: TGCAGTGCCGCGGGGACTTTTAGTCAGGGGATAGGTTATGGCTACACCTTC
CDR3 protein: CSAAGTFSQGIGYGYTF

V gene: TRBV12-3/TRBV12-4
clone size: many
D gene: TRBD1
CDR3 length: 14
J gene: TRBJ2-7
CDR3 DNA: TGTGCCAGCACCTATGGACAGGGGAACCACGAGCAGTACTTC
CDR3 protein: CASTYGQGNHEQYF

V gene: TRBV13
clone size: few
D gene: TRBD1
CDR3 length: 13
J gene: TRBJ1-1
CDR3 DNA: TGTGCCAGCTCGACCCCCCAGGGGGCTGGGGCTTTCTTT
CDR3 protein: CASSTPQGAGAFF

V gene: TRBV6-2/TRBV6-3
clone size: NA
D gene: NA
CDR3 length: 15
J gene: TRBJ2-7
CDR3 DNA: TGTGCCAGCAGCCGCGAAGAGACCCAGTCCTACGAGCAGTACTTC
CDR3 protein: CASSREETQSYEQYF

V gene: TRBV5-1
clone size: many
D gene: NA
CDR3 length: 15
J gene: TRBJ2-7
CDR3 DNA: TGCGCCAGCAGAAAAGACAGCGCCCAATCCTACGAGCAGTACTTC
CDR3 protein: CASRKDSAQSYEQYF

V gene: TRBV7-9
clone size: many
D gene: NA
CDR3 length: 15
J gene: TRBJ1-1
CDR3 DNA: TGTGCCAGCAGCTTAAATCCAGGAGGGCTGGGTGAAGCTTTCTTT
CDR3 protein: CASSLNPGGLGEAFF

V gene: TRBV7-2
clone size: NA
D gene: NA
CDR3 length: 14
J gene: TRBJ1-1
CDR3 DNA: TGTGCCAGCAGCCGAGGACGCCAGAACACTGAAGCTTTCTTT
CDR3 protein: CASSRGRQNTEAFF

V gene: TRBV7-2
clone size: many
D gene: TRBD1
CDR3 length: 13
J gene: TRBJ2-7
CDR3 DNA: TGTGCCAGCAGCGACGGACAGGGTTACGAGCAGTACTTC
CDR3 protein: CASSDGQGYEQYF

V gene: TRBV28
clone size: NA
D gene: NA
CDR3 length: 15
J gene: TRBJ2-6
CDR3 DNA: TGTGCCAGCAGTTTCCGTGAATCTGGGGCCAACGTCCTGACTTTC
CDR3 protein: CASSFRESGANVLTF

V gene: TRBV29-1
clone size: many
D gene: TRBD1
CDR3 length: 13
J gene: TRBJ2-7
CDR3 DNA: TGCAGCGGGGGACAGGGTCTCTCCTACGAGCAGTACTTC
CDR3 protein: CSGGQGLSYEQYF

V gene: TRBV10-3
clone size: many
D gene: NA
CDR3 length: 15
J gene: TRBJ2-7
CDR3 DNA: TGTGCCATCAGTGAGTCCCCCGTGAGGGACTACGAGCAGTACTTC
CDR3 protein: CAISESPVRDYEQYF

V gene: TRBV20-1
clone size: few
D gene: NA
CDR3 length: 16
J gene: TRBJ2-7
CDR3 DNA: TGCAGTGCTAGTGGGGGGACGGGGCACGTGGCCTACGAGCAGTACTTC
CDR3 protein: CSASGGTGHVAYEQYF

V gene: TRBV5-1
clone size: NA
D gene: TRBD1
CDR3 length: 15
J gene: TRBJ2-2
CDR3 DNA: TGCGCCAGCAGCCCACAGGGGGCTGAGACCGGGGAGCTGTTTTTT
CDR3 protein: CASSPQGAETGELFF

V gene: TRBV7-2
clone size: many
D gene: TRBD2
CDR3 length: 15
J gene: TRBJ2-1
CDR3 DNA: TGTGCCAGCAGCTCAGGGACTAGCTTATACAATGAGCAGTTCTTC
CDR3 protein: CASSSGTSLYNEQFF

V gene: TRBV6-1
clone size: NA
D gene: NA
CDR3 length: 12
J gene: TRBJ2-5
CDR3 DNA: TGTGCCAGCAAGATCTTTTCAGAGACCCAGTACTTC
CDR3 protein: CASKIFSETQYF